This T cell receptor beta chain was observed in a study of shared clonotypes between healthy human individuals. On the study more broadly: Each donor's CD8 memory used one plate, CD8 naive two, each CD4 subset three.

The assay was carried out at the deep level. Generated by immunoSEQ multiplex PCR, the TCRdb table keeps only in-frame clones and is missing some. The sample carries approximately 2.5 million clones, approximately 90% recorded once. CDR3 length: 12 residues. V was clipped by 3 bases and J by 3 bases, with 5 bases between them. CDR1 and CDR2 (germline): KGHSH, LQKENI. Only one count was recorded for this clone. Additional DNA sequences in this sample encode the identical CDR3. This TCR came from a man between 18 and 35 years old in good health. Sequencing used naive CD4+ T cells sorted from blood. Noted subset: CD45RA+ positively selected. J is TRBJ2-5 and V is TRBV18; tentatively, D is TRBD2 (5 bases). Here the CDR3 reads CASSPGEETQYF. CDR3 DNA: TGTGCCAGCTCACCCGGGGAAGAGACCCAGTACTTC.